This TCR beta chain emerged from a study of cytomegalovirus exposure and HLA in healthy donors. PCR employed 60 Vbeta and 13 Jbeta primers. Sequencing was performed with immunoSEQ multiplex PCR; in TCRdb, only in-frame clones are kept and a portion is missing. The sample holds over 200,000 clones, around 80% seen once. Regarding this clone: Additional DNA sequences in this sample encode the identical CDR3.

Sequencing used PBMCs. The receptor was isolated from a woman in her fifties or sixties in good health and CMV-seropositive.

CDR3 sequence reads: CASSFGTSQSQETQYF. The CDR3 nucleotides are TGTGCCAGCAGCTTTGGGACTAGCCAAAGCCAAGAGACCCAGTACTTC. The chain employs TRBV11-2 and TRBJ2-5, with 9 bases identical to TRBD2. V was pared by 3 bases and J by 1 base, with 6 bases of the junction left unmatched. Looked up from germline, CDR1 is SGHAT and CDR2 is FQNNGV. This CDR3 has 16 residues.